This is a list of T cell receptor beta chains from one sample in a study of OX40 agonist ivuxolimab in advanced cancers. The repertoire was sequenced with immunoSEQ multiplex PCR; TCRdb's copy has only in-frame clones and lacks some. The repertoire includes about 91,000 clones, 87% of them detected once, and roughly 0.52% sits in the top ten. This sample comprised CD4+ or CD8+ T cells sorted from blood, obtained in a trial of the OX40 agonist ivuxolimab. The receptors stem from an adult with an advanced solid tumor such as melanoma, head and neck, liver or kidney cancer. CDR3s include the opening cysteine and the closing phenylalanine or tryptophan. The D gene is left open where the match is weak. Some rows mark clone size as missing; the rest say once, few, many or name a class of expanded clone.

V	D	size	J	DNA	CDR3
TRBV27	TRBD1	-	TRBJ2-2	TGTGCCAGCAGTTTATCCTTATGGACAGGTTCGGACACCGGGGAGCTGTTTTTT	CASSLSLWTGSDTGELFF
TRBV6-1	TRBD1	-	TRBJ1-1	TGTGCCAGCAGTATACAGACAGGGGACACTGAAGCTTTCTTT	CASSIQTGDTEAFF
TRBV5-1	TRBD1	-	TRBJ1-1	TGCGCCAGCAGTATTGGACAGGGCAGCACTGAAGCTTTCTTT	CASSIGQGSTEAFF
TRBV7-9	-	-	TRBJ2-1	TGTGCCAGCACCTCGAGAGGGCGGCATGAGCAGTTCTTC	CASTSRGRHEQFF
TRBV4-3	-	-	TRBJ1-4	TGCGCCAGCAGCCAAGGGTACGAAGCCACTAATGAAAAACTGTTTTTT	CASSQGYEATNEKLFF
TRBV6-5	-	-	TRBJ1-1	TGTGCCAGCCTAGATCGGGCAGGCTCGACTGAAGCTTTCTTT	CASLDRAGSTEAFF
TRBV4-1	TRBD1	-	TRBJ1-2	TGCGCCAGCAGCCAAGGGGGACAGAGAAACTATGGCTACACCTTC	CASSQGGQRNYGYTF
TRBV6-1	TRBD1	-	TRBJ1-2	TGTGCCAGCAGTGAACCGACAGGGACGTGGGGCTACACCTTC	CASSEPTGTWGYTF
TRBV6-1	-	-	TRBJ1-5	TGTGCCAGCAGCCCGACAGGTCAGCCCCAGCATTTT	CASSPTGQPQHF
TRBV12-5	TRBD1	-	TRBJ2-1	TGTGCTAGTGGTCAGTTTACCGGGACAGGGCTTTGGAATGAGCAGTTCTTC	CASGQFTGTGLWNEQFF
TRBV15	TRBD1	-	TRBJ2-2	TGTGCCACCAGCAGTGAGGGGCCCAGGGGGACCGGGGAGCTGTTTTTT	CATSSEGPRGTGELFF
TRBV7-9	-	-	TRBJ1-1	TGTGCCAGCAGCCCCGGATGGACTGATTCCACTGAAGCTTTCTTT	CASSPGWTDSTEAFF
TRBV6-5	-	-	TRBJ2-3	TGTGCCAGCAGTTACGGCGGCTACACAGATACGCAGTATTTT	CASSYGGYTDTQYF
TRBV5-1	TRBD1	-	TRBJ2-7	TGCGCCAGCAGCACAGGACAGGGGAACACCTACGAGCAGTACTTC	CASSTGQGNTYEQYF
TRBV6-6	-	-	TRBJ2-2	TGTGCCAGCAGGGGCGGAGGAGGGACCGGGGAGCTGTTTTTT	CASRGGGGTGELFF
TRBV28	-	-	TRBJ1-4	TGTGCCAGCAGTTTACCGGGGGCAACTAATGAAAAACTGTTTTTT	CASSLPGATNEKLFF
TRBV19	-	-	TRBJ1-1	TGTGCCAGTATAAACCCCCCGAACACTGAAGCTTTCTTT	CASINPPNTEAFF
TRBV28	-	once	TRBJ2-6	TGTGCCAGCAGTTTCCTTTATCAGTCCCTAACAGGCACCTCTGGGGCCAACGTCCTGACTTTC	CASSFLYQSLTGTSGANVLTF
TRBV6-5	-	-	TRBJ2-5	TGTGCCAGCAGTTACTTCGTGGGGGGAGAGACCCAGTACTTC	CASSYFVGGETQYF
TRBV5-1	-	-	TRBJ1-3	TGCGCCAGCAGCTTGGCCTCCGTGGCTGGAAACACCATATATTTT	CASSLASVAGNTIYF
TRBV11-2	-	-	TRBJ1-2	TGTGCCAGCAGCTTAGGGGGGGTGAGTATCTATGGCTACACCTTC	CASSLGGVSIYGYTF
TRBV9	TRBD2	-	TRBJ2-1	TGTGCCAGCAGTGTTCGACTAGCCGGATACAATGAGCAGTTCTTC	CASSVRLAGYNEQFF
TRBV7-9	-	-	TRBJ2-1	TGTGCCAGCAGCCCTCCCCCAGTGGGGGGTAGGAATGAGCAGTTCTTC	CASSPPPVGGRNEQFF
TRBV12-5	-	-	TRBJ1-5	TGTGCTAGTGCTAAAAGGGCGTCCAAAAACAATCAGCCCCAGCATTTT	CASAKRASKNNQPQHF
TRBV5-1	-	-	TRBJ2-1	TGCGCCAGCAGCTTGAGACAGATCTACAATGAGCAGTTCTTC	CASSLRQIYNEQFF
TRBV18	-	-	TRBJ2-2	TGTGCCAGCTCACCCCAGACAGGAACCGGGGAGCTGTTTTTT	CASSPQTGTGELFF
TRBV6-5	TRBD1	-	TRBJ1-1	TGTGCCAGCAGTTCTACAGGGGGCGGGTCTGAAGCTTTCTTT	CASSSTGGGSEAFF
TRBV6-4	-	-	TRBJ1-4	TGTGCCAGCAGACCCACGGGGAGGTGGAATGAAAAACTGTTTTTT	CASRPTGRWNEKLFF
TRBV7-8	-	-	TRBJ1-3	TGTGCCAGCAGCTTAGACACCTCCTCTGGAAACACCATATATTTT	CASSLDTSSGNTIYF
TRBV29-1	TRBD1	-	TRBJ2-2	TGCAGCCCCTTGACAGGGCTACCCGGGGAGCTGTTTTTT	CSPLTGLPGELFF
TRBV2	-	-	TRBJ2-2	TGTGCCAGCGGAGTGGCCTCCCGCGGGGAGCTGTTTTTT	CASGVASRGELFF
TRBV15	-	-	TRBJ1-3	TGTGCCACCAGCAGAGATCGCGCCAGTGGGAACACCATATATTTT	CATSRDRASGNTIYF
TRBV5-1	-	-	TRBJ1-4	TGCGCCAGCAGCTTGGCCGGAAGAAATGAAAAACTGTTTTTT	CASSLAGRNEKLFF
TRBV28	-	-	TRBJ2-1	TGTGCCAGCAGTTCACTCTACAATGAGCAGTTCTTC	CASSSLYNEQFF
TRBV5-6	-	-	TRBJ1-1	TGTGCCAGCAGCCCCCCGGAGAACACTGAAGCTTTCTTT	CASSPPENTEAFF
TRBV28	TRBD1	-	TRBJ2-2	TGTGCCAGCAGTCCCCACAGGGGGCCTGCCGGGGAGCTGTTTTTT	CASSPHRGPAGELFF
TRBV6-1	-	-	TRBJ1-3	TGTGCCAGCAGCCTCAGCTCCTTGAATATATATTTT	CASSLSSLNIYF
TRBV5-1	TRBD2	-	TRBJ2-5	TGCGCCAGCCGAAAATTTAGCGGGGGGGCCCAAGAGACCCAGTACTTC	CASRKFSGGAQETQYF
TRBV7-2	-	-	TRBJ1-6	TGTGCCAGCAGCTTAGGGGACTCGGCGATTTCACCCCTCCACTTT	CASSLGDSAISPLHF
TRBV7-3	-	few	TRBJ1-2	TGTGCCAGCAGCTTAACCGAAGGGATAGGACGCGGAGGCTACACCTTC	CASSLTEGIGRGGYTF